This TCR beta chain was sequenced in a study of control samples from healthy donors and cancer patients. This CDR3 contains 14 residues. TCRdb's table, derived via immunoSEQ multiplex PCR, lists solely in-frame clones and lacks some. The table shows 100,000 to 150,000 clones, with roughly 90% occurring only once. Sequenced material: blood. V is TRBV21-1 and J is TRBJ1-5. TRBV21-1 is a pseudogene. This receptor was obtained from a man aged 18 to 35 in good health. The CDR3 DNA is TGTGCCAGCAGCAAAGTTCGGGGGCGGCAGCCCCAGCATTTT. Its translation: CASSKVRGRQPQHF.